These 21 T cell receptor beta chains came from one sample sequenced in a study of T cell responses to AZD1222 COVID-19 vaccine. Data came from immunoSEQ multiplex PCR; TCRdb stores just in-frame clones and leaves some out. The repertoire holds 70,000 or so clones, with around four fifths as singletons. The sequences come from peripheral blood, collected 28 days after the second AZD1222 dose. Receptor source: an adult who received the AZD1222 COVID-19 vaccine.

This chain links TRBV11-2 with TRBJ2-7; a possible D gene is TRBD1 (6 bases). There are 15 residues in the CDR3. CDR1 is SGHAT and CDR2 is FQNNGV in the germline V gene. V was pared by 1 base and J by 4 bases, with 14 bases between. The CDR3 DNA follows: TGTGCCAGCAGCTTAGGGGGACAAGTGGAATACGAGCAGTACTTC. Translation: CASSLGGQVEYEQYF.

This sequence joins TRBV2 and TRBJ1-4; D is possibly TRBD1 (5 bases). V lost 2 bases to trimming and J lost 7 bases, with 11 bases between them. This CDR3 region has 14 residues. In germline, CDR1 is SNHLY, CDR2 FYNNEI. CDR3 region: CASSETGLGEKLFF. CDR3 coding DNA: TGTGCCAGCAGTGAAACGGGGCTGGGTGAAAAACTGTTTTTT.

The rearrangement joins TRBV7-9 to TRBJ1-5, with D possibly being TRBD1 (5 bases). CDR1 is SEHNR and CDR2 is FQNEAQ in the germline V gene (reference sequence). This CDR3 is built from 15 residues. Between the trimmed V and J ends, which lost 5 bases and 0 bases, there was a span of 11 bases. The CDR3 DNA reads as TGTGCCAGCAGCCGGGACGGCACTAGCAATCAGCCCCAGCATTTT. It translates to CASSRDGTSNQPQHF.

This rearrangement joins TRBV5-1 to TRBJ2-5, with D unresolved. Germline lookup yields CDR1 SGHRS and CDR2 YFSETQ. The CDR3 runs to 14 residues. V lost 0 bases, J lost 3 bases, and 9 bases lay in between. CDR3 residues: CASSLGAGEETQYF. The CDR3 nucleotides are TGCGCCAGCAGCTTGGGGGCCGGAGAAGAGACCCAGTACTTC.

In its sample, this clone was seen a few times. V and J are TRBV5-1 and TRBJ1-2; D uncertain. V lost 3 bases, J lost 4 bases, and 10 bases lay in between. The CDR3 covers 13 residues. The germline V gene has CDR1 SGHRS and CDR2 YFSETQ. CDR3 amino acids: CASSSGTPYGYTF. The CDR3 DNA sequence: TGCGCCAGCAGCTCTGGCACCCCCTATGGCTACACCTTC.

The rearrangement joins TRBV5-1 to TRBJ2-2; 7 nucleotides match TRBD2. The CDR3 has 16 amino acids. Germline CDR1 SGHRS, CDR2 YFSETQ. Trimming removed 4 bases from V and 2 bases from J; junction bases left unmatched: 8. The CDR3 loop is CASSPQLATNTGELFF. The CDR3 DNA is TGCGCCAGCAGCCCACAACTAGCGACAAACACCGGGGAGCTGTTTTTT.

This clone was observed a single time. V is TRBV4-2 and J is TRBJ1-2; D remains ambiguous. The germline V gene encodes CDR1 LGHNA and CDR2 YNFKEQ. The length of the CDR3 is 13 residues. Trimming pared 0 bases from V and 5 bases from J, leaving 7 bases between. CDR3 nucleotides: TGTGCCAGCAGCCAAGATCTTCAGTATGGCTACACCTTC. This encodes CASSQDLQYGYTF.

The chain combines TRBV5-1 with TRBJ1-5, with D possibly TRBD1 on 5 matching bases. V dropped 3 bases and J dropped 6 bases, with 16 bases sitting between them. Germline values: CDR1 SGHRS, CDR2 YFSETQ. The CDR3 is made up of 15 amino acids. The chain's CDR3 is CASSSTGLSGQPQHF. Here the CDR3 DNA reads TGCGCCAGCAGCTCAACGGGACTCTCAGGTCAGCCCCAGCATTTT.

J is TRBJ2-3 and V is TRBV7-2; TRBD1 might be the D (5 bases). CDR3 length equals 11 residues. Trimming removed 5 bases from V and 6 bases from J, with 6 bases in between. Germline loops: CDR1 SGHTA, CDR2 FQGNSA. The CDR3 DNA reads TGTGCCAGCAGCGGGGCGGATACGCAGTATTTT. Its translation: CASSGADTQYF.

This chain uses TRBV7-2 with TRBJ2-1; D could derive from TRBD1 or TRBD2 (5 bases each). This CDR3 region has 13 residues. Germline V gives CDR1 SGHTA, CDR2 FQGNSA. The V and J ends lost 8 bases and 10 bases respectively, with 18 bases between them. The CDR3 region is CASRLRGEGEQFF. DNA for the CDR3: TGTGCCAGCCGTTTGAGGGGAGAAGGGGAGCAGTTCTTC.

The genes are TRBV4-1 and TRBJ2-5; D unresolved. The ends were cut back, 3 bases at V and 2 bases at J, with 16 bases in the middle. Germline assignment: CDR1 MGHRA and CDR2 YSYEKL. The CDR3 is 16 residues long. The CDR3 DNA is TGCGCCAGCAGCCAGATCGAAAACTGGGTACAAGAGACCCAGTACTTC. Protein: CASSQIENWVQETQYF.

The chain is built from TRBV6-5 and TRBJ2-2; D may be TRBD1 (5 bases). This CDR3 has 14 amino acids. Germline CDR1 is MNHEY and CDR2 is SVGAGI. Trimming removed 7 bases at V and 1 base at J, with 10 bases between. CDR3 coding DNA: TGTGCCAGCACCCAAAGGGGGAACACCGGGGAGCTGTTTTTT. It is translated as CASTQRGNTGELFF.

This chain uses TRBV2 with TRBJ2-1; TRBD2 matches at 14 bases. The germline V gene has CDR1 SNHLY and CDR2 FYNNEI. This CDR3 region has 17 residues. The ends lost 3 bases at V and 15 bases at J; junction bases unmatched: 16. The CDR3 loop is CASSDLVTGTSGGRRFF. The DNA of the CDR3 is TGTGCCAGCAGTGACCTGGTAACCGGGACTAGCGGGGGCCGCCGGTTCTTC.

The rearrangement uses TRBV19 and TRBJ1-2; D call uncertain. The ends were cut back, 5 bases at V and 8 bases at J, with 18 bases in the middle. Germline V gene lookup returns CDR1 LNHDA and CDR2 SQIVND (reference sequence). The CDR3 sequence is 14 residues long. CDR3 amino acids: CASSLNRDGSGYTF. CDR3 coding DNA: TGTGCCAGTAGTCTCAACCGGGATGGGAGCGGCTACACCTTC.

The chain recombines TRBV5-1 with TRBJ2-7; 7 bases line up with TRBD2. Germline V gene sequence: CDR1 SGHRS, CDR2 YFSETQ. There are 14 residues in the CDR3. Trimming removed 5 bases from V and 0 bases from J; junction bases left unmatched: 5. CDR3 DNA sequence: TGCGCCAGCAGACCGGAGCGGGACTCCTACGAGCAGTACTTC. Its translation is CASRPERDSYEQYF. The complete variable domain, with remaining parts taken from reference TRBV5-1 and TRBJ2-7, reads KAGVTQTPRYLIKTRGQQVTLSCSPISGHRSVSWYQQTPGQGLQFLFEYFSETQRNKGNFPGRFSGRQFSNSRSEMNVSTLELGDSALYLCASRPERDSYEQYFGPGTRLTVT.

The rearrangement links TRBV4-1 to TRBJ2-3, with a tentative D call TRBD2 (5 bases). The CDR3 extends over 13 amino acids. From germline, CDR1 is MGHRA and CDR2 YSYEKL. With 0 bases removed from V and 9 bases from J, the gap between germline ends came to 10 bases. The CDR3 DNA reads as TGCGCCAGCAGCCAAGAACCGGGGTGGACGCAGTATTTT. It encodes CASSQEPGWTQYF.

This clone came up once. This sequence joins TRBV11-1 and TRBJ2-7; D is perhaps TRBD1 (5 bases). The V end lost 4 bases, the J end lost 6 bases, and 13 bases lay between the germline ends. CDR1 is SGHAT, CDR2 FQDESV, per germline (reference sequence). This CDR3 has 13 amino acids. For the CDR3, the DNA is TGTGCCAGCAGCTACCGGGTAGGGGTCGAGCAGTACTTC. Its translation is CASSYRVGVEQYF.

The chain links TRBV14 to TRBJ1-6; possible D gene TRBD1, 6 bases. Looked up from germline, CDR1 is SGHDN and CDR2 is FVKESK. The ends were cut back, 3 bases at V and 14 bases at J, with 17 bases in the middle. The CDR3 is made up of 14 amino acids. This chain's CDR3 is CASSQYRALQALHF. Here the CDR3 DNA reads TGTGCCAGCAGCCAGTACAGGGCCCTTCAGGCCCTCCACTTT.

V and J are TRBV10-3 and TRBJ2-2, with a possible D match to TRBD2 (7 bases). The germline gives CDR1 ENHRY, CDR2 SYGVKD. This CDR3 spans 17 amino acids. The V end lost 0 bases, the J end lost 3 bases, and 14 bases lay between the germline ends. The CDR3 loop is CAISESGGLGYTGELFF. CDR3 bases: TGTGCCATCAGTGAGTCCGGGGGGCTCGGTTACACCGGGGAGCTGTTTTTT.

Details on this clone: The same CDR3 is also encoded by other DNA sequences in this sample. This sequence joins TRBV19 and TRBJ1-2, with D uncertain. Germline assignment: CDR1 LNHDA and CDR2 SQIVND (reference sequence). This CDR3 region has 13 residues. The V gene lost 3 bases and the J gene lost 5 bases, with 10 bases spanning the gap. This CDR3 reads CASSMDGSYGYTF. CDR3 sequence (DNA): TGTGCCAGTAGTATGGACGGTTCTTATGGCTACACCTTC.

The chain uses TRBV11-3 and TRBJ2-3; D not resolved. Deletions cut 4 bases from V and 4 bases from J, with 9 bases between. CDR3 length equals 13 residues. Germline V gives CDR1 SGHNT, CDR2 YENEEA. The chain's CDR3 is CASSSLAADTQYF. The CDR3 nucleotides are TGTGCCAGCAGCTCTCTCGCAGCAGATACGCAGTATTTT.